This entry features one TCR beta chain sequence. The target antigen is unknown. Once sorted, every population was more than 95% pure. This entry is derived from a study of beta chain features in type 1 diabetes. The study reverse transcribed the entire isolated RNA, so it sequenced expressed TCRB transcripts. Some clones are missing from TCRdb's copy, which holds only in-frame ones; the method was immunoSEQ multiplex PCR. The sample lists about 160,000 clones, 7.5% to 9.5% occurring once. The CDR3 totals 13 residues. From germline, CDR1 is GTSNPN and CDR2 SVGIG (reference sequence). Trimming left V 8 bases short and J 4 bases short, with 17 bases between. Study-wide results and limits: Relative to healthy donors, patients appeared to have naive, central memory and Treg TCRB repertoires that were more similar. VDJ junctions sequenced from type 1 diabetes patients showed fewer insertions and more deletions.

What was sequenced was central memory CD4+ T cells from blood. This chain links TRBV30 with TRBJ1-1; possible D gene TRBD1, 5 bases. The receptor was isolated from a woman aged 18-30 years in good health. CDR3 nucleotides: TGTGCCCTTCAAGCGGGGCTGGGCACTGAAGCTTTCTTT. Translating gives CALQAGLGTEAFF. The entire variable domain, with the rest obtained from reference TRBV30 and TRBJ1-1, is as follows: SQTIHQWPATLVQPVGSPLSLECTVEGTSNPNLYWYRQAAGRGLQLLFYSVGIGQISSEVPQNLSASRPQDRQFILSSKKLLLSDSGFYLCALQAGLGTEAFFGQGTRLTVV.